Described below is a single T cell receptor (beta chain) sequence and its context. The data are from a study of blood T cell repertoires in COVID-19. Study-level background: The analysed material was cDNA or gDNA that came from T cells, B-cell-depleted T cells, or PBMCs.

TCRdb keeps only in-frame clones here, not all; method: immunoSEQ multiplex PCR. This table holds about 260,000 clones, approximately 88% found once. The TCR comes from a human donor in a cohort sampled during active COVID-19. The sequenced material came from peripheral blood.

The chain's CDR3 is CASRSGTRDPDTQYF. The DNA for the CDR3 is TGTGCCAGCAGATCCGGGACTAGGGACCCAGATACGCAGTATTTT. The chain combines TRBV6-6 with TRBJ2-3; 8 bases are a match to TRBD2. This CDR3 has 15 amino acids. The germline V gene encodes CDR1 MNHNY and CDR2 SVGAGI (reference sequence). V lost 6 bases to trimming and J lost 4 bases; unmatched junction nucleotides: 9.